The subject of this entry is one T cell receptor beta chain. Other nucleotide sequences from this sample produce the same CDR3. This entry belongs to a study of shared clonotypes between healthy human individuals. For the study at large: A few men and a couple of women, aged 18 to 49, were donors.

The authors distributed each subset's genomic DNA evenly over several immunoSEQ plates. Using ten immunoSEQ deep assay plates, investigators sequenced unsorted PBMC DNA. Repertoires were generated with immunoSEQ multiplex PCR, while TCRdb's copy carries only in-frame clones and drops some. This table has about 470,000 clones, about four fifths appearing once. This sequence originates from a woman aged 40 to 50 in good health. Some clones in this sample may be carry-over from other donors' samples. Sequencing was carried out using PBMCs.

In nucleotides, the CDR3 is TGTGCCAGTAGTCCCGGGGGGGCTAACACCGGGGAGCTGTTTTTT. It specifies CASSPGGANTGELFF. The chain has TRBV19 and TRBJ2-2, with TRBD2 identical over 8 bases. The germline V gene encodes CDR1 LNHDA and CDR2 SQIVND (reference sequence). V dropped 5 bases and J dropped 2; count of bases not matched to a gene: 4. The CDR3 length is 15 residues. Full variable domain (outside the CDR3, taken from reference TRBV19 and TRBJ2-2): DGGITQSPKYLFRKEGQNVTLSCEQNLNHDAMYWYRQDPGQGLRLIYYSQIVNDFQKGDIAEGYSVSREKKESFPLTVTSAQKNPTAFYLCASSPGGANTGELFFGEGSRLTVL.